The 17 T cell receptor beta chains given below trace back to one sample, sequenced in a study of blood T cell repertoires in COVID-19. TCRdb's copy holds only in-frame clones and misses some; the assay was immunoSEQ multiplex PCR. The table has 350,000 or so clones, roughly 85% seen once. The sample comprised PBMCs or T cells enriched from blood (not recorded which). Receptor source: a woman in her thirties or forties with acute COVID-19.

This sequence joins TRBV28 and TRBJ1-1; 8 positions agree with TRBD1. The CDR3 is 15 residues long. V lost 1 base, J lost 4 bases, and 5 bases stayed unmatched. Germline CDR1 reads MDHEN; CDR2 reads SYDVKM. Here the CDR3 DNA reads TGTGCCAGCAGTTTATTTCAGGGGGCGATCACTGAAGCTTTCTTT. Translated, it gives CASSLFQGAITEAFF.

The chain employs TRBV5-1 and TRBJ2-4, with 7 bases lining up with TRBD1. The CDR3 runs to 14 residues. V lost 0 bases, J lost 7 bases, and 4 bases stayed unmatched. Per the germline V gene, CDR1 is SGHRS and CDR2 is YFSETQ. The CDR3 DNA is TGCGCCAGCAGCTTGGTACAGGGGCGGAACATTCAGTACTTC. Translated: CASSLVQGRNIQYF.

The J gene is TRBJ1-4, the V gene TRBV15; 10 positions agree with TRBD1. The ends lost 1 base at V and 3 bases at J; junction bases unmatched: 5. This CDR3 comprises 17 residues. Germline CDR1 and CDR2: LNHNV and YYDKDF (reference sequence). The CDR3 loop is CATSRVGTGASNEKLFF. The CDR3 bases are TGTGCCACCAGCAGAGTGGGGACAGGGGCCTCTAATGAAAAACTGTTTTTT.

The chain is built from TRBV3-1 (or the pseudogene TRBV3-2) and TRBJ2-3; TRBD2 matches 9 bases. This CDR3 spans 17 amino acids. Looked up from germline, CDR1 is LGHDT and CDR2 is YNNKEL (reference sequence). The trim removed 0 bases at V and 2 bases at J, leaving 6 bases unmatched. For the CDR3, the DNA is TGTGCCAGCAGCCAAGAGACTAGCGGCAGAGTCACAGATACGCAGTATTTT. This encodes CASSQETSGRVTDTQYF.

In this sample, this clone turned up once. This chain connects TRBV6-1 to TRBJ1-1; no firm D call. The CDR3 contains 14 residues. V was trimmed by 8 bases and J by 0 bases, leaving 13 bases between them. Germline CDR1 reads MNHNS; CDR2 reads SASEGT. The CDR3 region has the DNA TGTGCCAGCCATTGGGAGACCATGAACACTGAAGCTTTCTTT. Protein: CASHWETMNTEAFF.

This clone was picked up many times. The J gene is TRBJ1-1, the V gene TRBV3-1 (or the pseudogene TRBV3-2); 8 positions match TRBD1. After removal of 4 bases from V and 3 bases from J, the junction contained 7 bases not matched to a gene. The CDR3 sequence is 15 residues long. Germline CDR1 and CDR2: LGHDT and YNNKEL (reference sequence). The CDR3 sequence is CASSLGQGKYTEAFF. The CDR3 DNA sequence: TGTGCCAGCAGCCTAGGACAGGGAAAGTACACTGAAGCTTTCTTT.

A few counts support this clone. The rearrangement joins TRBV19 to TRBJ2-4; 11 positions agree with TRBD2. This CDR3 has 17 amino acids. The J segment lost 5 bases and the V segment lost 7 bases, leaving 13 bases of the junction unmatched. CDR1 and CDR2 from the germline V gene are LNHDA and SQIVND (reference sequence). This chain's CDR3 is CASTTSGSAGLENIQYF. DNA of the CDR3: TGTGCCAGTACAACTAGCGGGAGCGCCGGGTTGGAAAACATTCAGTACTTC.

The chain couples TRBV27 to TRBJ1-6; 10 bases line up with TRBD1. This CDR3 region has 16 residues. The germline V gene encodes CDR1 MNHEY and CDR2 SMNVEV (reference sequence). Germline trimming cut 4 bases from V and 8 bases from J; bases unmatched to any gene: 8. The CDR3 DNA sequence: TGTGCCAGCAGTTATGACAGGGGGCTGAAGGATTCACCCCTCCACTTT. Translation: CASSYDRGLKDSPLHF.

The chain employs TRBV18 and TRBJ2-1, with 15 bases that match TRBD2. J was trimmed by 3 bases and V by 4 bases; bases with no gene match: 10. The CDR3 runs 19 residues. The V gene's germline CDR1 is KGHSH and CDR2 LQKENI. The CDR3: CASSRRTSGGARDYNEQFF. DNA for the CDR3: TGTGCCAGCTCACGCAGGACTAGCGGGGGGGCTCGCGACTACAATGAGCAGTTCTTC.

V usage is TRBV4-2 and J usage is TRBJ1-2, with 7 bases fitting TRBD1. There are 16 residues in the CDR3. J gave up 4 bases and V 7 bases, and 15 bases lay outside the gene matches. The germline gives CDR1 LGHNA, CDR2 YNFKEQ. For the CDR3, the DNA is TGTGCCAGCACCCTAAACCCGACAGGGTTAAGCTATGGCTACACCTTC. Amino acids: CASTLNPTGLSYGYTF.

The genes are TRBV15 and TRBJ1-2; D gene ambiguous. Between the trimmed V and J ends, which lost 1 base and 7 bases, there was a span of 16 bases. The CDR3 totals 15 residues. Germline CDR1 LNHNV, CDR2 YYDKDF (reference sequence). The CDR3, as DNA: TGTGCCACCAGCAGAGCCCTCCGAGGGTTGATTGGCTACACCTTC. Its protein product is CATSRALRGLIGYTF.

CDR3 residues: CASSLGGAQPQHF. The CDR3 DNA reads as TGTGCCAGCAGTCTAGGGGGGGCTCAGCCCCAGCATTTT. The chain combines TRBV7-2 with TRBJ1-5; perhaps TRBD1 as D (6 bases). The CDR3 totals 13 residues. The V end was cut by 6 bases, the J end by 6 bases, with 12 bases between. CDR1 is SGHTA, CDR2 FQGNSA, per germline. Full variable domain (rest looked up from reference TRBV7-2 and TRBJ1-5): GAGVSQSPSNKVTEKGKDVELRCDPISGHTALYWYRQSLGQGLEFLIYFQGNSAPDKSGLPSDRFSAERTGGSVSTLTIQRTQQEDSAVYLCASSLGGAQPQHFGDGTRLSIL.

A single count supports this clone. This chain joins TRBV5-5 and TRBJ1-5; a possible D gene is TRBD1 (5 bases). The germline CDR1 and CDR2 sequences are SGHKS and YYEKEE (reference sequence). V was cut by 0 bases and J by 10 bases, with 20 bases left in between. The CDR3 covers 16 residues. The CDR3 here is CASSLALGRSISPQHF. CDR3 nucleotide sequence: TGTGCCAGCAGCTTGGCCTTGGGGCGGAGTATCAGCCCCCAGCATTTT.

This chain uses TRBV6-2 or TRBV6-3 with TRBJ2-5; D gene ambiguous. The ends were cut back, 2 bases at V and 3 bases at J, with 7 bases in the middle. This CDR3 spans 13 amino acids. Germline V gene sequence: CDR1 MNHEY, CDR2 SVGEGT. CDR3: CASSYHEKETQYF. CDR3 in DNA: TGTGCCAGCAGTTACCATGAGAAAGAGACCCAGTACTTC.

The chain carries TRBV7-2 and TRBJ2-7; D is unresolved. The length of the CDR3 is 13 residues. Trimming cost V 2 bases and J 5 bases, with 10 bases left between them. Germline values: CDR1 SGHTA, CDR2 FQGNSA. CDR3 residues: CASSLSSTNEQYF. In DNA, the CDR3 is TGTGCCAGCAGCTTAAGTTCCACAAACGAGCAGTACTTC.

V and J are TRBV9 and TRBJ2-2; 7 bases line up with TRBD1. V lost 3 bases and J lost 4; bases outside the gene matches: 6. This CDR3 comprises 15 residues. Germline lookup yields CDR1 SGDLS and CDR2 YYNGEE. Here the CDR3 DNA reads TGTGCCAGCAGCGAGACAGGGATAGGCACCGGGGAGCTGTTTTTT. Protein sequence: CASSETGIGTGELFF.

The rearrangement links TRBV7-8 to TRBJ1-2, with no clear D. V lost 4 bases to trimming and J lost 5 bases, with 17 bases between them. Germline V CDR1 and CDR2: SGHVS, FQNEAQ. This CDR3 spans 15 amino acids. In nucleotides, the CDR3 is TGTGCCAGCAGCTCCCGGTCAGAGCCGGGGTATGGCTACACCTTC. Amino acids: CASSSRSEPGYGYTF.